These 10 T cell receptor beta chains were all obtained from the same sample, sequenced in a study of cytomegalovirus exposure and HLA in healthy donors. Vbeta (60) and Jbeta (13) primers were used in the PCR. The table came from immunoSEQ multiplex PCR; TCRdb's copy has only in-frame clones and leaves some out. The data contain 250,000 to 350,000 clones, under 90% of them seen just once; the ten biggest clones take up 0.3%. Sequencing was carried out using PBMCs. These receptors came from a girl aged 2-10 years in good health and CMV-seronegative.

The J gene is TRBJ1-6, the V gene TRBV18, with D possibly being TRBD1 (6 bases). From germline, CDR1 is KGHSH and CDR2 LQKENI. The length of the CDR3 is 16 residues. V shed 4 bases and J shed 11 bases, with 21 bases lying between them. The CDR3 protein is CASSRPTTDSATPLHF. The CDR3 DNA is TGTGCCAGCTCACGCCCGACGACGGACAGTGCGACACCCCTCCACTTT.

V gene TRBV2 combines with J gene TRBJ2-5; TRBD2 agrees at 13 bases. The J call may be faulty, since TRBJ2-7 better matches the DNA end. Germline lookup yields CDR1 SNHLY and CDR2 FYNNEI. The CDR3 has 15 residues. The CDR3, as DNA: TGTGCCAGCAGTGTCCTACTAGCGGGAGGGACCGAGCAGTACTTC. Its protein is CASSVLLAGGTEQYF.

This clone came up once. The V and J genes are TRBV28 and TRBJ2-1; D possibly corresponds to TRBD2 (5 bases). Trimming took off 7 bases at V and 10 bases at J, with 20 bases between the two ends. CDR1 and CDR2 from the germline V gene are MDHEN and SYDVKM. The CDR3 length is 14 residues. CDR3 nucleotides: TGTGCCAGCACCTCTGCGGCAGGACTCGGGGAGCAGTTCTTC. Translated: CASTSAAGLGEQFF.

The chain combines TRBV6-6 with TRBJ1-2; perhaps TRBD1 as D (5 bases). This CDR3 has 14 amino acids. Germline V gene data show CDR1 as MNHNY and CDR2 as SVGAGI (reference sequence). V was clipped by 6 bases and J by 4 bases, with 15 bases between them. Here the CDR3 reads CASSLRQTSYGYTF. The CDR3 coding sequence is TGTGCCAGCAGCCTTCGACAGACCTCCTATGGCTACACCTTC.

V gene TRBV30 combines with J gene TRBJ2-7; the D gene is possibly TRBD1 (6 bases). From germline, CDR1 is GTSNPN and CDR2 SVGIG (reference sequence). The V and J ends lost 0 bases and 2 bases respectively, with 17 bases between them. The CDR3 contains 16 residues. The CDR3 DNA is TGTGCCTGGAGTGTAGGGGGTCCGTTTACTACCTACGAGCAGTACTTC. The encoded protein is CAWSVGGPFTTYEQYF.

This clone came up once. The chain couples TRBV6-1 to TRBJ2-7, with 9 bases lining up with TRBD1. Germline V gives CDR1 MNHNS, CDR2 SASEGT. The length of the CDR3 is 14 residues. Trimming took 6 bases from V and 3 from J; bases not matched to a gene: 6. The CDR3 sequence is CASSGQGSNYEQYF. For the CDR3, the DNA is TGTGCCAGCAGCGGACAGGGGTCAAACTACGAGCAGTACTTC.

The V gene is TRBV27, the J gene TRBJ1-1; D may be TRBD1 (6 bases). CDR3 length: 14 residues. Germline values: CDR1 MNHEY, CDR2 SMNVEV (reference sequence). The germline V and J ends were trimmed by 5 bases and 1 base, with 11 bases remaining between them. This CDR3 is CASSPRTANTEAFF. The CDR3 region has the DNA TGTGCCAGCAGTCCCCGGACAGCGAACACTGAAGCTTTCTTT.

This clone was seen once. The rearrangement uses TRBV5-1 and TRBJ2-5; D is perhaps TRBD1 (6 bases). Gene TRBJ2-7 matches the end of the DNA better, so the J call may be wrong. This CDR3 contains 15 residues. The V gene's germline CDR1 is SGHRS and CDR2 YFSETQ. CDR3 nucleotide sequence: TGCGCCAGCAGCTCGCTGACAGGAAACTCCTACGAGCAGTACTTC. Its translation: CASSSLTGNSYEQYF.

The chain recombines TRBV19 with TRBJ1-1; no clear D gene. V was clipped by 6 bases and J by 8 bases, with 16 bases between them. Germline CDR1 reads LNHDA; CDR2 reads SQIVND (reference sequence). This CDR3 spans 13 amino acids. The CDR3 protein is CASSPGRSREAFF. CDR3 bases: TGTGCCAGTAGCCCGGGAAGATCACGGGAAGCTTTCTTT.

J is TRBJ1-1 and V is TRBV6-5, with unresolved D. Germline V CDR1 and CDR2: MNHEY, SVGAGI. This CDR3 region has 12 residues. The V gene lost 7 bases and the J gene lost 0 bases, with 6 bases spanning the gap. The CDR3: CASNFVNTEAFF. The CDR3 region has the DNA TGTGCCAGCAATTTCGTGAACACTGAAGCTTTCTTT.